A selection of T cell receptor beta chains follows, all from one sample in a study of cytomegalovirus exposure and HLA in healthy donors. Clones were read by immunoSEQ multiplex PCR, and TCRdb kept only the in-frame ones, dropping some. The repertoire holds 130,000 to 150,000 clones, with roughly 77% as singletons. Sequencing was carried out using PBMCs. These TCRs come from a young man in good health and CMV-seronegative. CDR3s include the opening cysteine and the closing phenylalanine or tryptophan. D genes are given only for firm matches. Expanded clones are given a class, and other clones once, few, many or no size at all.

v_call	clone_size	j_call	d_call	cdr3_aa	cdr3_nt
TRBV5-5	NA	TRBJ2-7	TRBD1	CASSFRGNEQYF	TGTGCCAGCAGCTTCAGGGGGAACGAGCAGTACTTC
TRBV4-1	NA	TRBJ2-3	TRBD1	CASSQSPSSDRGLTDTQYF	TGCGCCAGCAGCCAATCCCCATCCTCGGACAGGGGGCTGACAGATACGCAGTATTTT
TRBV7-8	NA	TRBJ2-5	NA	CASSLEDFPGTQYF	TGTGCCAGCAGCTTAGAGGACTTCCCAGGGACCCAGTACTTC
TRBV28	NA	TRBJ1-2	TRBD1	CASSLWQGDSDYGYTF	TGTGCCAGCAGTTTATGGCAAGGGGACAGTGACTATGGCTACACCTTC
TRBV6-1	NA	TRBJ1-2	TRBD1	CASSETTGPYGYTF	TGTGCCAGCAGTGAAACGACAGGGCCCTATGGCTACACCTTC
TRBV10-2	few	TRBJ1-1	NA	CASSDTAGNTEAFF	TGCGCCAGCAGTGATACGGCAGGGAACACTGAAGCTTTCTTT
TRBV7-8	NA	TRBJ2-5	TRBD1	CASSRRTGAKETQYF	TGTGCCAGCAGCCGGAGGACAGGGGCTAAAGAGACCCAGTACTTC
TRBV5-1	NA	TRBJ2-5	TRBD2	CASSQGLAEQETQYF	TGCGCCAGCAGTCAGGGACTAGCAGAACAAGAGACCCAGTACTTC
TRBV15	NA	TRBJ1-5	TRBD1	CATSRDSMYRGGQPQHF	TGTGCCACCAGCAGAGATTCTATGTACAGGGGGGGTCAGCCCCAGCATTTT
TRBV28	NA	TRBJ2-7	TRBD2	CASSATSGGEYEQYF	TGTGCCAGCAGCGCGACTAGCGGGGGGGAGTACGAGCAGTACTTC
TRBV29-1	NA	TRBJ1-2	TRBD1	CSVAGWGINPTGLSGGYTF	TGCAGCGTTGCTGGGTGGGGGATCAACCCGACAGGGTTGTCTGGTGGCTACACCTTC
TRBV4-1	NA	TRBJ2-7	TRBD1	CASSQGLGQGAYEQYF	TGCGCCAGCAGCCAGGGATTGGGACAGGGAGCTTACGAGCAGTACTTC
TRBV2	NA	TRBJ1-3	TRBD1	CASSGDRAGNTIYF	TGTGCCAGCAGTGGGGACAGGGCGGGAAACACCATATATTTT
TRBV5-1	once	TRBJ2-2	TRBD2	CASSLAGGRVTGELFF	TGCGCCAGCAGCTTGGCTGGCGGGAGGGTCACCGGGGAGCTGTTTTTT
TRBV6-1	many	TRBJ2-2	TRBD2	CASKAGEIGELFF	TGTGCCAGCAAGGCGGGAGAGATCGGGGAGCTGTTTTTT
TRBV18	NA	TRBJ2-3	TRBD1	CASSPGQGSDTQYF	TGTGCCAGCTCACCAGGACAGGGATCAGATACGCAGTATTTT
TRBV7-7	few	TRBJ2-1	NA	CASSLSRTREQFF	TGTGCCAGCAGCTTAAGTAGAACTCGGGAGCAGTTCTTC
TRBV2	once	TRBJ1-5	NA	CASSGASGRPVEPQHF	TGTGCCAGCAGTGGGGCCTCAGGGCGACCGGTCGAGCCCCAGCATTTT
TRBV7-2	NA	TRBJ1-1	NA	CASSRSTGSSTEAFF	TGTGCCAGCAGCCGTTCGACCGGGTCGAGCACTGAAGCTTTCTTT
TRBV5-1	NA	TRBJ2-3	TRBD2	CASSSFLYLQLAGDGKDTQYF	TGCGCCAGCAGCTCCTTTCTCTACCTCCAACTAGCGGGAGATGGGAAAGATACGCAGTATTTT
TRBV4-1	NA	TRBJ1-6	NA	CASSLVVQPLDHSPLHF	TGCGCCAGCAGCCTCGTTGTCCAACCCTTAGATCATTCACCCCTCCACTTT
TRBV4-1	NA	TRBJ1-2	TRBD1	CASSQGRGPGYGYTF	TGCGCCAGCAGCCAAGGCAGGGGGCCCGGCTATGGCTACACCTTC
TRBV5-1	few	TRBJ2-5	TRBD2	CASSFRGGSKETQYF	TGCGCCAGCAGCTTCCGCGGGGGATCGAAAGAGACCCAGTACTTC
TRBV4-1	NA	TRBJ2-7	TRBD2	CASSPGLFYEQYF	TGCGCCAGCAGCCCGGGACTATTCTACGAGCAGTACTTC
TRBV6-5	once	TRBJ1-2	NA	CASSYFEGGGGGYTF	TGTGCCAGCAGTTACTTCGAGGGAGGGGGGGGTGGCTACACCTTC
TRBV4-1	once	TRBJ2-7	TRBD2	CASSQDLEAGGLRTYEQYF	TGCGCCAGCAGCCAAGATCTCGAAGCGGGAGGATTAAGGACCTACGAGCAGTACTTC
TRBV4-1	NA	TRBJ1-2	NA	CASSQGPTVNYGYTF	TGCGCCAGCAGCCAAGGGCCGACAGTTAACTATGGCTACACCTTC
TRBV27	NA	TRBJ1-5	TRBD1	CASRRDRGAGPQHF	TGTGCCAGCAGGAGGGACAGGGGGGCTGGGCCCCAGCATTTT
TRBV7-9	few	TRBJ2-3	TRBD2	CASSHRLAGTTDTQYF	TGTGCCAGCAGCCATAGACTAGCGGGGACCACAGATACGCAGTATTTT
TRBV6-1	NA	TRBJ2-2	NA	CASSGLGVGELFF	TGTGCCAGCAGTGGACTAGGGGTCGGGGAGCTGTTTTTT
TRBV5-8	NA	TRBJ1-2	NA	CASSLGAGLDYGYTF	TGTGCCAGCAGCTTGGGCGCAGGTTTGGACTATGGCTACACCTTC
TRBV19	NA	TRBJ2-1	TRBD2	CASSSGLAGPAYNEQFF	TGTGCCAGTAGTAGCGGACTAGCGGGCCCGGCTTACAATGAGCAGTTCTTC
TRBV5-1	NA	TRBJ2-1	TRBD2	CASSSRGGGNEQFF	TGCGCCAGCAGCTCCCGAGGCGGGGGGAATGAGCAGTTCTTC
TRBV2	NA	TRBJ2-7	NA	CASSVELTGTNEQYF	TGTGCCAGCAGTGTGGAACTCACCGGGACAAACGAGCAGTACTTC
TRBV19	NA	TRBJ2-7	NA	CASSISGQNYEQYF	TGTGCCAGTAGTATTTCAGGACAGAACTACGAGCAGTACTTC
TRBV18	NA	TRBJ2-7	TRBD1	CASSHDRDHYEQYF	TGTGCCAGCTCACATGACAGGGATCACTACGAGCAGTACTTC
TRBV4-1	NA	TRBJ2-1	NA	CASSRQEGGDEQFF	TGCGCCAGCAGCCGTCAGGAAGGGGGAGATGAGCAGTTCTTC
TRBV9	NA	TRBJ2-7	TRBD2	CASSLRLADSYEQYF	TGTGCCAGCAGCCTCCGACTAGCGGACTCCTACGAGCAGTACTTC
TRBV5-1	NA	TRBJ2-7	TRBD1	CASSLAGTDYEQYF	TGCGCCAGCAGCCTAGCCGGGACAGACTACGAGCAGTACTTC
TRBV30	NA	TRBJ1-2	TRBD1	CAWSADFMTGGLGYTF	TGTGCCTGGAGTGCAGATTTTATGACAGGGGGCCTTGGCTACACCTTC
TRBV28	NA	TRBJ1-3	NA	CASRGTPRYTIYF	TGTGCCAGCAGGGGGACACCTCGGTACACCATATATTTT